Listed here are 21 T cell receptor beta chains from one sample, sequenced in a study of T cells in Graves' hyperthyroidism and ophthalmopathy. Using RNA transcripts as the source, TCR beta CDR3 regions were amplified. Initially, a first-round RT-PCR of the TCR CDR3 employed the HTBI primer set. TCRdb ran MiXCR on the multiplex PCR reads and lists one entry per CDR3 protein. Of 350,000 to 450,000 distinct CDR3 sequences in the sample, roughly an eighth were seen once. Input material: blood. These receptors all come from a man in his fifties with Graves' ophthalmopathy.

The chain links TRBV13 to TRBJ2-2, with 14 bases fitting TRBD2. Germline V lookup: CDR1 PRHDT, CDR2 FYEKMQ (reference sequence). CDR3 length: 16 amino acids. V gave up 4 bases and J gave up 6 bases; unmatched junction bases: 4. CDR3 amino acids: CASSSRLAGGAGELFF. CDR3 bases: TGTGCCAGCAGCTCCCGACTAGCGGGGGGGGCCGGGGAGCTGTTTTTT.

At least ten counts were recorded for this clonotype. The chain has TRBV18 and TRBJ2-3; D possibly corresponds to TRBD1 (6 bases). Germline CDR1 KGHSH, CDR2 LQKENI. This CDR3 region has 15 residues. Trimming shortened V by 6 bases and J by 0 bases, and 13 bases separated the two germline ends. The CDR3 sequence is CASSPTGSSTDTQYF. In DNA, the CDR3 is TGTGCCAGCTCCCCAACAGGGAGCAGCACAGATACGCAGTATTTT.

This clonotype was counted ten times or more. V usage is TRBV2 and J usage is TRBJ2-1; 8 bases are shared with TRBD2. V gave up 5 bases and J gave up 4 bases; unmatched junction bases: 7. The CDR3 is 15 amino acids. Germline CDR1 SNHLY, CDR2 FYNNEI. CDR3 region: CASSSSGSWYNEQFF. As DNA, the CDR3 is TGTGCCAGCAGTTCGAGCGGGAGTTGGTACAATGAGCAGTTCTTC.

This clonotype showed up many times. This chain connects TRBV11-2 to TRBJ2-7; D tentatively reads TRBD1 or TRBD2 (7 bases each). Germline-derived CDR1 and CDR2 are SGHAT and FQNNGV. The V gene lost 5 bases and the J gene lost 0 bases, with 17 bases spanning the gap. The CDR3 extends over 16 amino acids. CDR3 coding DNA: TGTGCCAGCAGCCCCGGGACAGCGGGAAGCTCCTACGAGCAGTACTTC. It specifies CASSPGTAGSSYEQYF.

The CDR3 DNA reads as TGTGCCAGCAGAGACACCGGGACAGGGGGCTCCTACAATGAGCAGTTCTTC. The encoded protein is CASRDTGTGGSYNEQFF. The chain carries TRBV14 and TRBJ2-1; TRBD1 matches 11 bases. The CDR3 runs to 17 residues. From germline, CDR1 is SGHDN and CDR2 FVKESK. The V gene end was trimmed by 6 bases and the J gene end by 0 bases; junction bases not matched to a gene: 7.

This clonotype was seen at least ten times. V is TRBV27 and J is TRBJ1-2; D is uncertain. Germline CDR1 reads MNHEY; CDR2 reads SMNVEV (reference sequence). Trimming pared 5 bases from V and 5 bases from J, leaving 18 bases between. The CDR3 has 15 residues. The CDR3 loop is CASSPLNRVEYGYTF. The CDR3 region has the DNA TGTGCCAGCAGTCCCTTGAACCGTGTCGAATATGGCTACACCTTC.

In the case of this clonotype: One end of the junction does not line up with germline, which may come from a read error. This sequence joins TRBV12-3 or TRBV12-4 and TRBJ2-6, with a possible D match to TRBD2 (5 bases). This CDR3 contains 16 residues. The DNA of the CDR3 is TGTGTCAGCAGCCCGCGCGGGCTATCTGGGGCCAACGTCCTGACTTTC. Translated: CVSSPRGLSGANVLTF.

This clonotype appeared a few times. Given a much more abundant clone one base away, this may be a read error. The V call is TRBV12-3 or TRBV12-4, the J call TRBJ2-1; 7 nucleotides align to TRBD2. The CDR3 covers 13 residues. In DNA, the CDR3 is TGTGCCAGCAGCCTGACGGGGGGAGGTGAGCAGCTCTTC. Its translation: CASSLTGGGEQLF.

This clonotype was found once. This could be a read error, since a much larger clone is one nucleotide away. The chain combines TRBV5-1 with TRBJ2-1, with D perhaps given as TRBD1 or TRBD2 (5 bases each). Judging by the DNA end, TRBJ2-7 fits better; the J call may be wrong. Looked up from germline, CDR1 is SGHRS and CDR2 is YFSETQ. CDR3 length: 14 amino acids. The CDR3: CASSFGDVYNEQYF. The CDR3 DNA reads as TGTGCCAGCAGCTTCGGGGACGTCTACAATGAGCAGTACTTC.

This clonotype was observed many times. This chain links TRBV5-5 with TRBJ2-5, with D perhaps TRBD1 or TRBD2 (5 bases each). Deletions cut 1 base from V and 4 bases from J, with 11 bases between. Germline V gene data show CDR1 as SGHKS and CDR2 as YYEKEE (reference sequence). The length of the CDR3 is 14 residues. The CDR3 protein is CASSLLGVAETQYF. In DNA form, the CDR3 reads TGTGCCAGCAGCTTGTTGGGGGTAGCAGAGACCCAGTACTTC.

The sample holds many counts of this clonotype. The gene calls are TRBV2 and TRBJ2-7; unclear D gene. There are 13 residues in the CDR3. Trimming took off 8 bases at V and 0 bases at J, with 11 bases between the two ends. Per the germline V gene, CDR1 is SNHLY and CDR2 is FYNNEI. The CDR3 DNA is TGTGCCAGCTGGGCAATTAGCTCCTACGAGCAGTACTTC. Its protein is CASWAISSYEQYF.

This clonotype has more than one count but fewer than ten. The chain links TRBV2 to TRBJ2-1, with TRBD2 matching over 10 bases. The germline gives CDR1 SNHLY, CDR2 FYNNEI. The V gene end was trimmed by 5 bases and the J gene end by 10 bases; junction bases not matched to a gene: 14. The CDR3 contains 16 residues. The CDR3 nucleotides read TGTGCCAGCAGTAGAACCGGGACTAGCGATCTTCGGGAGCAGTTCTTC. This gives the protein CASSRTGTSDLREQFF.

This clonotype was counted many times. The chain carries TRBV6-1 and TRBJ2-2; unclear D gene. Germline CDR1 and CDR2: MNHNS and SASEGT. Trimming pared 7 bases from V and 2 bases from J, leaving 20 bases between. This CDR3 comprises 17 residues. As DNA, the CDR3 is TGTGCCAGCACGAGACTGCGTGGGATGCCTAACACCGGGGAGCTGTTTTTT. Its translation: CASTRLRGMPNTGELFF.

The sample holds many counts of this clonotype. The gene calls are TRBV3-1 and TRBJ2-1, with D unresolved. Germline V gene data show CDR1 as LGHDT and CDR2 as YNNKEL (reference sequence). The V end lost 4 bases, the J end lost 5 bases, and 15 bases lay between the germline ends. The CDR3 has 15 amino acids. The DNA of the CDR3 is TGTGCCAGCAGCCTAAGGGTGGCGCAGAACAATGAGCAGTTCTTC. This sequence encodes CASSLRVAQNNEQFF.

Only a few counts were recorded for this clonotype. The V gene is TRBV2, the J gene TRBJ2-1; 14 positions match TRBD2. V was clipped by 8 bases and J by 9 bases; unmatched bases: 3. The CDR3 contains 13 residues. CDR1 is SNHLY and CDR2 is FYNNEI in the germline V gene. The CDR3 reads CASQTSGRAEQFF. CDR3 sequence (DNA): TGTGCCAGCCAGACTAGCGGGAGGGCTGAGCAGTTCTTC. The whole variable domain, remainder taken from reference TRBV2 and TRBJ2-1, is EPEVTQTPSHQVTQMGQEVILRCVPISNHLYFYWYRQILGQKVEFLVSFYNNEISEKSEIFDDQFSVERPDGSNFTLKIRSTKLEDSAMYFCASQTSGRAEQFFGPGTRLTVL.

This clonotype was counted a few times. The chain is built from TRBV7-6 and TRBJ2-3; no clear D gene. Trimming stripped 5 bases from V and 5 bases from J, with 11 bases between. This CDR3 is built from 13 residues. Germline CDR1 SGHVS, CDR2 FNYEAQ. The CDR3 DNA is TGTGCCAGCAGCCCGAGGTCGGGAGATACGCAGTATTTT. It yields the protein CASSPRSGDTQYF.

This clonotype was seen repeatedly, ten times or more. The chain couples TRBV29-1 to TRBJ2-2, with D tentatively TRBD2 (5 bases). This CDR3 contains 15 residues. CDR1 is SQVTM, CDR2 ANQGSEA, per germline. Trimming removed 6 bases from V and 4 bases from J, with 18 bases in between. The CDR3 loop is CSVAYERTSTGELFF. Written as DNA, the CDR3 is TGCAGCGTGGCCTATGAGCGGACCAGCACCGGGGAGCTGTTTTTT.

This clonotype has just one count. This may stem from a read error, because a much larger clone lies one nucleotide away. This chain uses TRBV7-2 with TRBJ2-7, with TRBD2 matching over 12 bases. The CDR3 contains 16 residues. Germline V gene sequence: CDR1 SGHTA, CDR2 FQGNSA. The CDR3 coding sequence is TGTGCCATCAGCTTAGATTCTAGCGGGAGGGCCTACGAGCAGTACTTC. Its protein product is CAISLDSSGRAYEQYF.

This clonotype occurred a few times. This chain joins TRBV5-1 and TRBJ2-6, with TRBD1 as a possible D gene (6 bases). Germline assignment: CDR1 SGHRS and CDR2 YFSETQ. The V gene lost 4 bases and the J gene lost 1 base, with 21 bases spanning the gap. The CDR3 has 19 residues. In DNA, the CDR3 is TGCGCCAGCAGCCTCCGGACATTCTGGGGGCTATCTGGGGCCAACGTCCTGACTTTC. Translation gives CASSLRTFWGLSGANVLTF.

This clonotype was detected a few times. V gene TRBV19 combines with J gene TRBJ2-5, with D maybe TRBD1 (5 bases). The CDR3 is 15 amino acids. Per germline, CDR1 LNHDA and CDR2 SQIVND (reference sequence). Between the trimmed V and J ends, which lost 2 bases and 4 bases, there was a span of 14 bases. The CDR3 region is CASSILAGLGETQYF. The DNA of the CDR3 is TGTGCCAGTAGTATACTGGCAGGGTTAGGAGAGACCCAGTACTTC.

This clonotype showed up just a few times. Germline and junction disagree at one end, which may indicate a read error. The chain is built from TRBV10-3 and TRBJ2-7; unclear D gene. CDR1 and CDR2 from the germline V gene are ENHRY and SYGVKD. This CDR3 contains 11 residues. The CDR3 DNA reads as TGTGCCACCACCGGTGCCTACGAGCGGTACTTC. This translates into CATTGAYERYF.